Below are 32 T cell receptor beta chains sequenced from a single sample in a study of monozygotic twins with inflammatory bowel disease (dated by TCRdb to about 2019). The library was made by 5' RACE. The run used an Illumina HiSeq 2500. Each CDR3 protein sequence appears as one entry after TCRdb reprocessed the reads, and no DNA is included. The sample has approximately 200,000 distinct CDR3 sequences on record. Roughly 7.7% of the sample is held by the ten biggest clonotypes. Sequenced: blood. The receptors derive from a human donor with ulcerative colitis or Crohn's disease, or a healthy co-twin of an affected twin (not recorded which).

The chain is built from TRBV7-2 and TRBJ1-1; TCRdb indicates TRBD1, and absent DNA this call remains unverified. Germline V CDR1 and CDR2: SGHTA, FQGNSA. The CDR3 contains 17 residues. CDR3 protein: CASSLAPWTGIYPEAFF.

The rearrangement uses TRBV20-1 and TRBJ2-7; TCRdb designates TRBD2, a call that cannot be tested without DNA. CDR1 and CDR2 (germline): DFQATT, SNEGSKA (reference sequence). The CDR3 runs 13 residues. CDR3 region: CSPPGLAGHEQYF.

CDR3 loop: CASSMDSSGNTIYF. J is TRBJ1-3 and V is TRBV19. The CDR3 runs 14 residues. The V gene's germline CDR1 is LNHDA and CDR2 SQIVND (reference sequence).

V usage is TRBV7-9 and J usage is TRBJ1-1; TCRdb reports TRBD1, a call that lacks DNA to check it against. The CDR3 runs to 14 residues. CDR1 is SEHNR, CDR2 FQNEAQ, per germline (reference sequence). CDR3 sequence: CASSLHREDTEAFF.

The CDR3: CASSPTGFNEQFF. The gene calls are TRBV6-5 and TRBJ2-1; the D call from TCRdb, TRBD1, cannot be confirmed without DNA. Germline assignment: CDR1 MNHEY and CDR2 SVGAGI. The CDR3 extends over 13 amino acids.

V is TRBV7-9 and J is TRBJ1-5; TCRdb indicates TRBD1, and absent DNA this call remains unverified. The germline V gene encodes CDR1 SEHNR and CDR2 FQNEAQ (reference sequence). The CDR3 contains 14 residues. The CDR3 protein is CASSVQGRDQPQHF. The full variable domain, its missing parts supplied by reference TRBV7-9 and TRBJ1-5, is DTGVSQNPRHKITKRGQNVTFRCDPISEHNRLYWYRQTLGQGPEFLTYFQNEAQLEKSRLLSDRFSAERPKGSFSTLEIQRTEQGDSAMYLCASSVQGRDQPQHFGDGTRLSIL.

The gene calls are TRBV6-2 or TRBV6-3 and TRBJ2-1; TCRdb outputs TRBD2, but without DNA this stays unchecked. The germline CDR1 and CDR2 sequences are MNHEY and SVGEGT. The CDR3 extends over 17 amino acids. The chain's CDR3 is CASSYTSGRPSYNEQFF.

J is TRBJ2-7 and V is TRBV5-5; lacking DNA, the TRBD1 call made by TCRdb goes unchecked. The V gene's germline CDR1 is SGHKS and CDR2 YYEKEE (reference sequence). This CDR3 region has 14 residues. CDR3 in amino acids: CASSYYGQGYEQYF.

This chain uses TRBV5-4 with TRBJ2-7. Germline V gene data show CDR1 as SGHNT and CDR2 as YYREEE (reference sequence). The CDR3 spans 15 residues. This CDR3 is CASSLEEGLGYEQYF.

This chain joins TRBV4-1 and TRBJ2-1; TCRdb designates TRBD2, a call that cannot be tested without DNA. The CDR3 runs to 19 residues. Germline lookup yields CDR1 MGHRA and CDR2 YSYEKL. The CDR3: CASSSLSWDQASGGFKQFF.

V is TRBV7-3 and J is TRBJ1-6; TCRdb's assignment of TRBD1 cannot be checked, as there is no DNA. CDR1 SGHTA and CDR2 FQGTGA come from the germline V gene. The CDR3 consists of 14 residues. CDR3 amino acids: CASSLEGVGSPLHF.

The V gene is TRBV4-3, the J gene TRBJ1-1; the D call of TRBD1 rests on TCRdb alone, since no DNA is present to check it. The germline gives CDR1 LGHNA, CDR2 YSLEER. The CDR3 extends over 15 amino acids. CDR3 amino acids: CASSPGTVGGTEAFF.

The V and J genes are TRBV20-1 and TRBJ2-1. The CDR3 runs 12 residues. CDR1 is DFQATT, CDR2 SNEGSKA, per germline (reference sequence). The chain's CDR3 is CSAREDYNEQFF.

This chain uses TRBV7-2 with TRBJ1-1; TCRdb returns TRBD1, unconfirmable since there is no DNA. CDR1 is SGHTA and CDR2 is FQGNSA in the germline V gene. This CDR3 spans 16 amino acids. CDR3 in amino acids: CASSLVGQGMDTEAFF.

This chain uses TRBV30 with TRBJ2-7; the D call from TCRdb, TRBD2, cannot be confirmed without DNA. Germline V CDR1 and CDR2: GTSNPN, SVGIG (reference sequence). The CDR3 is 14 amino acids. Here the CDR3 reads CAWSVHLAGYEQYF.

The chain uses TRBV9 and TRBJ1-5. Germline CDR1 reads SGDLS; CDR2 reads YYNGEE. The CDR3 is made up of 14 amino acids. Here the CDR3 reads CASSVGLHNQPQHF.

The J gene is TRBJ2-7, the V gene TRBV5-6. The length of the CDR3 is 12 residues. CDR1 and CDR2 (germline): SGHDT, YYEEEE. The CDR3: CASSLYNYEQYF.

The chain employs TRBV5-1 and TRBJ2-1. There are 15 residues in the CDR3. Germline CDR1 SGHRS, CDR2 YFSETQ. The CDR3 is CASSLEKDNYNEQFF.

The chain uses TRBV18 and TRBJ2-1; as DNA is missing, the TRBD2 call by TCRdb cannot be tested. This CDR3 is built from 17 residues. Looked up from germline, CDR1 is KGHSH and CDR2 is LQKENI. The CDR3 reads CASSPLPLAGGRNEQFF.

The chain links TRBV12-3 or TRBV12-4 to TRBJ2-5; TCRdb calls TRBD1, which cannot be checked without DNA. This CDR3 has 15 amino acids. CDR3 protein: CASSRGTRVEETQYF.

V and J are TRBV19 and TRBJ1-1. Germline CDR1 LNHDA, CDR2 SQIVND (reference sequence). The CDR3 extends over 12 amino acids. CDR3: CASRALNTEAFF.

The gene calls are TRBV4-2 and TRBJ2-3; without DNA, the TCRdb call of TRBD1 cannot be checked. The CDR3 length is 15 residues. Germline V lookup: CDR1 LGHNA, CDR2 YNFKEQ. Here the CDR3 reads CASSQDHPDIDTQYF.

The chain joins TRBV13 to TRBJ2-2. Germline CDR1 PRHDT, CDR2 FYEKMQ (reference sequence). The CDR3 runs to 13 residues. CDR3 loop: CASSATLTGELFF.

The chain employs TRBV24-1 and TRBJ2-3. Germline loops: CDR1 KGHDR, CDR2 SFDVKD. CDR3 size: 11 residues. The CDR3 loop reads CATSDRDTQYF.

The rearrangement joins TRBV4-3 to TRBJ2-3; TCRdb reports TRBD2, a call that lacks DNA to check it against. Germline V lookup: CDR1 LGHNA, CDR2 YSLEER. The CDR3 contains 15 residues. The CDR3 sequence: CASSQDGRALDTQYF.

This chain links TRBV6-5 with TRBJ2-4; the D gene TCRdb calls, TRBD2, cannot be checked with no DNA. CDR1 is MNHEY and CDR2 is SVGAGI in the germline V gene. This CDR3 region has 13 residues. The CDR3 sequence: CASSLVRESIQYF.

This rearrangement joins TRBV6-5 to TRBJ2-3. This CDR3 contains 16 residues. The germline gives CDR1 MNHEY, CDR2 SVGAGI. CDR3 in amino acids: CASSLPVTSSTDTQYF.

The chain couples TRBV29-1 to TRBJ2-7; the D call from TCRdb, TRBD2, cannot be confirmed without DNA. The CDR3 is made up of 11 amino acids. Germline values: CDR1 SQVTM, CDR2 ANQGSEA. The CDR3 sequence: CSVGESSEQYF.

The chain combines TRBV6-2 or TRBV6-3 with TRBJ2-7; the D call of TRBD2 rests on TCRdb alone, since no DNA is present to check it. In germline, CDR1 is MNHEY, CDR2 SVGEGT. The CDR3 contains 18 residues. Here the CDR3 reads CASRLTSDFKVGTYEQYF.

The chain has TRBV7-8 and TRBJ2-1; the TCRdb call, TRBD2, lacks DNA for checking. The CDR3 spans 15 residues. CDR1 and CDR2 (germline): SGHVS, FQNEAQ. CDR3: CASSYIAWDYNEQFF.

V and J are TRBV7-2 and TRBJ2-3; TCRdb's D call of TRBD1 is untestable without DNA. From germline, CDR1 is SGHTA and CDR2 FQGNSA. The CDR3 runs to 15 residues. CDR3 in amino acids: CASSPVTGERDTQYF. The complete variable domain, with remaining parts taken from reference TRBV7-2 and TRBJ2-3, reads GAGVSQSPSNKVTEKGKDVELRCDPISGHTALYWYRQSLGQGLEFLIYFQGNSAPDKSGLPSDRFSAERTGGSVSTLTIQRTQQEDSAVYLCASSPVTGERDTQYFGPGTRLTVL.

V and J are TRBV12-3 or TRBV12-4 and TRBJ1-1; TCRdb selects TRBD1, and the lack of DNA leaves this call unchecked. The CDR3 has 15 amino acids. The CDR3 sequence is CASSYRGVSDTEAFF.